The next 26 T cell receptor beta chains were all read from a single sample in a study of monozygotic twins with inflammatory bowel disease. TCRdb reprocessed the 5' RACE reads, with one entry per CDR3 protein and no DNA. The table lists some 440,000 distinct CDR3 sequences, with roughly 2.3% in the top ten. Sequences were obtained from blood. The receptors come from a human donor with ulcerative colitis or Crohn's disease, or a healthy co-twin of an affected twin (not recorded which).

CDR3 region: CAAGGPNNSPLHF. The chain uses TRBV6-5 and TRBJ1-6. CDR3 length: 13 amino acids. Germline-derived CDR1 and CDR2 are MNHEY and SVGAGI.

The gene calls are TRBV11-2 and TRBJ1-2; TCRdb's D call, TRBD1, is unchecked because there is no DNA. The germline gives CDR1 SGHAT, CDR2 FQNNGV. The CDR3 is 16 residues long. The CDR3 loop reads CASSFHLTGTGDGYTF.

This CDR3 reads CASSLGTGNEQFF. This chain uses TRBV5-1 with TRBJ2-1; TCRdb lists TRBD1, though no DNA is available to test this call. The CDR3 is made up of 13 amino acids. The germline V gene encodes CDR1 SGHRS and CDR2 YFSETQ. Together with reference TRBV5-1 and TRBJ2-1, the CDR3 gives the full variable domain: KAGVTQTPRYLIKTRGQQVTLSCSPISGHRSVSWYQQTPGQGLQFLFEYFSETQRNKGNFPGRFSGRQFSNSRSEMNVSTLELGDSALYLCASSLGTGNEQFFGPGTRLTVL.

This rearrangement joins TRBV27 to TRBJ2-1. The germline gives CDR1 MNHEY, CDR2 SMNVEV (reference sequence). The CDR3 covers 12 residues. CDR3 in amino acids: CASSLPGDEQFF.

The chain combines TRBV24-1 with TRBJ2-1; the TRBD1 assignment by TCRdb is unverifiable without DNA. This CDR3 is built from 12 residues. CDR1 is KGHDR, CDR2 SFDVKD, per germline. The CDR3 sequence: CATSERGREQFF.

The CDR3: CASRKRGTSYEQYF. This chain connects TRBV5-6 to TRBJ2-7; with no DNA, the TCRdb D assignment of TRBD1 cannot be verified. This CDR3 has 14 amino acids. In germline, CDR1 is SGHDT, CDR2 YYEEEE.

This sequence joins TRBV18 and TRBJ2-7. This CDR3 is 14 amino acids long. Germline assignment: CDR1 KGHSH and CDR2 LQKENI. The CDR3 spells CASSPKVNSYEQYF.

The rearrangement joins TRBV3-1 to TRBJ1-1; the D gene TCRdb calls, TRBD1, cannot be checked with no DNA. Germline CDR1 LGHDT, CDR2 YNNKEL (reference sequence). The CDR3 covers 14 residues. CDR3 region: CASRRQGLDTEAFF.

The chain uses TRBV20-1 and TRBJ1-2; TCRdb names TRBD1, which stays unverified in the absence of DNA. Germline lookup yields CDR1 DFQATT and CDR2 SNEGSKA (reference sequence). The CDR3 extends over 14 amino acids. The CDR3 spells CSARPSQGGGGYTF.

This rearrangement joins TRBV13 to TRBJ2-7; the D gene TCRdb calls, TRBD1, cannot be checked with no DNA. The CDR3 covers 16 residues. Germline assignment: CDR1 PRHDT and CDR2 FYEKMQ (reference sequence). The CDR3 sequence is CASSLRGALMVSEQYF.

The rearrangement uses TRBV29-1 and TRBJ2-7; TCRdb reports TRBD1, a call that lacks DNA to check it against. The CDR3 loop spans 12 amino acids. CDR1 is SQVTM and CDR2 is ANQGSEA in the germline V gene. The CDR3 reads CSVEADRYEQYF.

The CDR3 is CASSLLRGDGINQPQHF. The gene calls are TRBV28 and TRBJ1-5. CDR1 and CDR2 (germline): MDHEN, SYDVKM. This CDR3 has 17 residues.

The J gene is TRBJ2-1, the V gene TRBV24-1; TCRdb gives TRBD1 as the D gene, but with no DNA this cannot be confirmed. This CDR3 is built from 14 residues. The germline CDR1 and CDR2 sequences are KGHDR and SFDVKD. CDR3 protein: CATSDFTGGNEQFF.

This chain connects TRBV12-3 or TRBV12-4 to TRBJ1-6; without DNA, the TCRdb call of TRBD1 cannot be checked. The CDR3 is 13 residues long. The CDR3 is CASSSNRDSPLHF.

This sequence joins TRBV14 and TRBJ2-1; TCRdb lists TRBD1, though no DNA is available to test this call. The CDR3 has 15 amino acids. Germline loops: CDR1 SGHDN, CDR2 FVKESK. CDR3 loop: CASSLLQGQGIEQFF.

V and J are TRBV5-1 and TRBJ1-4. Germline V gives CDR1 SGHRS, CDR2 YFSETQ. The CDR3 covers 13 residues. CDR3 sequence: CASSSGANEKLFF.

CDR3 loop: CASSSPRDARERGTGELFF. The V call is TRBV9, the J call TRBJ2-2; TCRdb proposes TRBD1, but this gene call is untestable without DNA. The germline V gene has CDR1 SGDLS and CDR2 YYNGEE. The CDR3 contains 19 residues.

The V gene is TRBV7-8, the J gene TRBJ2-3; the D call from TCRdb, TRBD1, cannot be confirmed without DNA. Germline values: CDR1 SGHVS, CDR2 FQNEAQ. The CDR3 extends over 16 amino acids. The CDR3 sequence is CASSLAQGISTDTQYF.

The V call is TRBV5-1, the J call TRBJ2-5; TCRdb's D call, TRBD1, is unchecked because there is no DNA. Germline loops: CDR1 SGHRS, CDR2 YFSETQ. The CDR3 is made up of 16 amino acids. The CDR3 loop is CASSLIRGIGQETQYF.

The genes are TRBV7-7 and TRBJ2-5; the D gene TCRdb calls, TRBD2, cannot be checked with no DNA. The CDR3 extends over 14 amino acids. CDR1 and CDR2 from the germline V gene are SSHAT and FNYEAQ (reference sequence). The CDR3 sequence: CASSLDGGGETQYF. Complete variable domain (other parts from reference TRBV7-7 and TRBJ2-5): GAGVSQSPRYKVTKRGQDVTLRCDPISSHATLYWYQQALGQGPEFLTYFNYEAQPDKSGLPSDRFSAERPEGSISTLTIQRTEQRDSAMYRCASSLDGGGETQYFGPGTRLLVL.

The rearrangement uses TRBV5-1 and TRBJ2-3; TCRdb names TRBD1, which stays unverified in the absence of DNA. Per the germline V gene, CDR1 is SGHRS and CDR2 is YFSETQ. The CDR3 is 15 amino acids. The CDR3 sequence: CASSLDRRAGDTQYF.

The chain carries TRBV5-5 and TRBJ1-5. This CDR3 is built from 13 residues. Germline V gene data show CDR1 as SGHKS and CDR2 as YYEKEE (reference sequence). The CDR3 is CASSLVLNQPQHF.

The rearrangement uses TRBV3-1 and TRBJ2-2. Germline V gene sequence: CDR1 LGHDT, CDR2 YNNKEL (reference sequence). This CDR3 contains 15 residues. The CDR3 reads CASSQGFGVAGELFF.

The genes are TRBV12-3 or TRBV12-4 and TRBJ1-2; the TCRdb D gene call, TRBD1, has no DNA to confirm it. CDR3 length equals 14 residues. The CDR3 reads CASSLGPAQYGYTF.

The CDR3 reads CASSRSAEYEQYF. The chain couples TRBV19 to TRBJ2-7; TCRdb selects TRBD2, and the lack of DNA leaves this call unchecked. This CDR3 region has 13 residues. In germline, CDR1 is LNHDA, CDR2 SQIVND (reference sequence).

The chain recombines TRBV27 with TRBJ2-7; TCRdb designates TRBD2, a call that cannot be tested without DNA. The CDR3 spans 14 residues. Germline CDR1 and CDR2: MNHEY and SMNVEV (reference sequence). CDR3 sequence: CASRRGLSSYEQYF.